This T cell receptor beta chain was recorded in a study of cytomegalovirus exposure and HLA in healthy donors. V lost 0 bases to trimming and J lost 5 bases, with 19 bases between them. CDR3 size: 16 residues. Germline V gene data show CDR1 as GTSNPN and CDR2 as SVGIG (reference sequence). This clone was picked up one time. Amplification used 60 Vbeta primers and 13 Jbeta primers. Some clones are missing from TCRdb's copy, which holds only in-frame ones; the method was immunoSEQ multiplex PCR. Here the sample spans 100,000 to 150,000 clones, roughly 79% being singletons. The source is a woman under 30 in good health and CMV-seronegative. This sequence joins TRBV30 and TRBJ2-5, with D maybe TRBD1 (6 bases). The sample comprised PBMCs. CDR3 DNA sequence: TGTGCCTGGAGTGTACGAAGGTACAGGGCCAGGGAGACCCAGTACTTC. Translation: CAWSVRRYRARETQYF.